This T cell receptor beta chain was obtained from a study of T cells in localized non-small cell lung cancer. This clone has a handful of counts. The junction does not match germline at one end; this may be a read error. TCRdb's copy holds only in-frame clones and misses some; the assay was immunoSEQ multiplex PCR. The profile covers approximately 1,000 clones, with 28% appearing a single time and 15% to 20% taken by the ten largest. CDR3 length: 13 residues. Germline V lookup: CDR1 MNHGY, CDR2 SAAAGT. The genes are TRBV6-8 and TRBJ2-1; D is ambiguous. The specimen comprised normal lung tissue next to the tumor, sampled before any cancer treatment. The sequence came from a man aged 40 to 70 with stage II lung adenocarcinoma. In DNA form, the CDR3 reads TGTGCCAGCAGTGACTCTGGGTGGGGTGAGCAGTTCTTC. Its protein is CASSDSGWGEQFF.